This T cell receptor beta chain was found in a study of Ad26.COV2.S vaccination and SARS-CoV-2 variants. As for the study in general: Ad26.COV2.S was injected intramuscularly once or twice, 56 days apart.

The CDR3 loop spans 14 amino acids. Germline V gives CDR1 LNHDA, CDR2 SQIVND (reference sequence). Trimming left V 5 bases short and J 6 bases short, with 14 bases between. Using immunoSEQ multiplex PCR, the repertoire was profiled, and TCRdb retains in-frame clones only, with some absent. The sample lists about 480,000 clones, around nine tenths seen once, with 9.5% to 15% in the top ten. Treatment of the sample: about 20 received Ad26.COV2.S at low or high dose, single or two shots; roughly five received placebo; per-sample allocation not given. Sampling happened 63 days after the first vaccine or placebo injection. The individual, an adult aged 18-55 years, was a donor in Boston.

V and J are TRBV19 and TRBJ1-5, with D possibly matching TRBD1 (6 bases). The receptor was derived from a person aged 18-65 years who received the Ad26.COV2.S COVID-19 vaccine or a placebo. The sequences come from peripheral blood, collected in a trial of Ad26.COV2.S vaccine versus placebo. The CDR3 bases are TGTGCCAGTAGTTTACGACAGGTTAGTCAGCCCCAGCATTTT. Amino acids: CASSLRQVSQPQHF.